What follows are 30 T cell receptor beta chains derived from one specimen sequenced in a study of T cells in Graves' hyperthyroidism and ophthalmopathy. Regions amplified from RNA transcripts were the TCR beta CDR3 regions. The HTBI primer set was used in a first-round RT-PCR of the TCR CDR3. Each CDR3 protein is one row after TCRdb ran MiXCR on the multiplex PCR reads. The sample consists of around 600,000 distinct CDR3 sequences, approximately 16% of them appearing once. The sample was blood. These receptors were collected from a woman aged 40 to 49 with Graves' ophthalmopathy.

The chain employs TRBV7-9 and TRBJ1-1, with D uncertain. CDR3 length: 17 amino acids. Trimming took 2 bases from V and 0 from J, leaving 16 bases between them. Per the germline V gene, CDR1 is SEHNR and CDR2 is FQNEAQ (reference sequence). CDR3 DNA: TGTGCCAGCAGCTTAAGCAGTGGGAGAGCTATGAACACTGAAGCTTTCTTT. Translating gives CASSLSSGRAMNTEAFF.

This clonotype was counted ten times or more. The V and J genes are TRBV2 and TRBJ1-5, with no clear D. From germline, CDR1 is SNHLY and CDR2 FYNNEI. The V end was cut by 4 bases, the J end by 2 bases, with 6 bases between. The CDR3 is made up of 13 amino acids. CDR3 coding DNA: TGTGCCAGCAGTGTTGCGGGCAATCAGCCCCAGCATTTT. Its translation is CASSVAGNQPQHF.

This clonotype was observed many times. The chain has TRBV29-1 and TRBJ2-3; no clear D gene. Germline lookup yields CDR1 SQVTM and CDR2 ANQGSEA. CDR3 length equals 14 residues. The V gene lost 5 bases and the J gene lost 6 bases, with 18 bases spanning the gap. The CDR3 spells CSVTWIRLDDTQYF. The CDR3 region has the DNA TGCAGCGTTACATGGATCAGGCTGGATGATACGCAGTATTTT.

This rearrangement joins TRBV2 to TRBJ1-1; D is unclear. Germline CDR1 SNHLY, CDR2 FYNNEI. The ends were cut back, 6 bases at V and 0 bases at J, with 2 bases in the middle. There are 11 residues in the CDR3. The CDR3 loop reads CASSMNTEAFF. CDR3 DNA sequence: TGTGCCAGCAGCATGAACACTGAAGCTTTCTTT.

The chain is built from TRBV6-1 and TRBJ2-1, with D possibly called TRBD1 or TRBD2 (6 bases each). The germline CDR1 and CDR2 sequences are MNHNS and SASEGT. Trimming took 7 bases from V and 1 from J, leaving 17 bases between them. This CDR3 is built from 16 residues. The CDR3 sequence is CASTPRGQGSYNEQFF. The CDR3 DNA reads as TGTGCCAGCACCCCCCGGGGGCAGGGGTCCTACAATGAGCAGTTCTTC.

This clonotype has a count of ten or more. An end of the junction differs from the germline gene, which may be a read error. The V and J genes are TRBV5-1 and TRBJ2-5, with 9 bases fitting TRBD2. Germline CDR1 and CDR2: SGHRS and YFSETQ. This CDR3 is 15 amino acids long. The DNA for the CDR3 is TGTGCCAGCAGTGAGGGGCTAGCGGGACAAGAGACCCAGTACTTC. As protein: CASSEGLAGQETQYF.

In its sample, this clonotype was seen many times. The chain recombines TRBV30 with TRBJ1-1; the D gene is possibly TRBD1 (5 bases). This CDR3 is built from 13 residues. The ends were cut back, 5 bases at V and 6 bases at J, with 16 bases in the middle. Germline CDR1 GTSNPN, CDR2 SVGIG (reference sequence). CDR3 DNA: TGTGCCTGGCTTGGGGGAGAGAGCGCTGAAGCTTTCTTT. Translated, it gives CAWLGGESAEAFF.

This clonotype was seen a handful of times. The CDR3 loop is CASSLAEPFQETQYF. CDR3 coding DNA: TGCGCCAGCAGCTTGGCCGAGCCTTTCCAAGAGACCCAGTACTTC. This sequence joins TRBV5-1 and TRBJ2-5; no reliable D call. The CDR3 length is 15 residues. Germline V gene sequence: CDR1 SGHRS, CDR2 YFSETQ. The ends were cut back, 0 bases at V and 1 base at J, with 10 bases in the middle.

With regard to this clonotype: Since a much larger clone is just one base distant, this may be a read error. The chain is built from TRBV5-1 and TRBJ2-1; D gene ambiguous. The germline CDR1 and CDR2 sequences are SGHRS and YFSETQ. V gave up 4 bases and J gave up 12 bases, with 20 bases separating them. This CDR3 has 14 residues. The CDR3 DNA sequence: TGCGCCAGCAGCAATTACCCCCCGGCCCTCGGGCAGTTCTTC. Amino acid sequence: CASSNYPPALGQFF. The variable domain in full, completed from reference TRBV5-1 and TRBJ2-1, reads KAGVTQTPRYLIKTRGQQVTLSCSPISGHRSVSWYQQTPGQGLQFLFEYFSETQRNKGNFPGRFSGRQFSNSRSEMNVSTLELGDSALYLCASSNYPPALGQFFGPGTRLTVL.

This clonotype was seen a few times. The gene calls are TRBV6-1 and TRBJ2-5; D unresolved. There are 12 residues in the CDR3. Germline CDR1 reads MNHNS; CDR2 reads SASEGT. V lost 7 bases, J lost 8 bases, and 14 bases lay in between. The CDR3 bases are TGTGCCAGCACTATTAGCCGAGACACCCAGTACTTC. Protein product: CASTISRDTQYF.

This clonotype was picked up a small number of times. The V and J genes are TRBV6-1 and TRBJ1-6; tentatively, D is TRBD1 (6 bases). V was pared by 8 bases and J by 7 bases, with 9 bases between. This CDR3 has 12 residues. Germline V gene data show CDR1 as MNHNS and CDR2 as SASEGT. The CDR3 nucleotides read TGTGCCAGCCGAGGGGGGAATTCACCCCTCCACTTT. It encodes CASRGGNSPLHF.

There are many counts of this clonotype. The J gene is TRBJ2-2, the V gene TRBV3-1, with D unclear. In germline, CDR1 is LGHDT, CDR2 YNNKEL (reference sequence). The germline V and J ends were trimmed by 2 bases and 0 bases, with 4 bases remaining between them. The length of the CDR3 is 14 residues. CDR3 residues: CASSQRANTGELFF. The CDR3 DNA reads TGTGCCAGCAGCCAACGAGCGAACACCGGGGAGCTGTTTTTT.

This clonotype was seen a few times. V and J are TRBV2 and TRBJ2-2; tentatively, D is TRBD2 (6 bases). V was shortened by 5 bases and J by 5 bases, with 15 bases between the two germline ends. This CDR3 is built from 15 residues. CDR1 and CDR2 (germline): SNHLY, FYNNEI. The CDR3 bases are TGTGCCAGCAGTCCTGGACGGGAGCGGACCGGGGAGCTGTTTTTT. Its translation: CASSPGRERTGELFF.

This clonotype was detected many times. V is TRBV27 and J is TRBJ2-5; 12 bases are a match to TRBD2. The junction had 12 bases not matched to a gene; V was cut back by 3 bases and J by 7 bases. This CDR3 comprises 17 residues. CDR1 is MNHEY and CDR2 is SMNVEV in the germline V gene (reference sequence). The CDR3 nucleotides are TGTGCCAGCAGTTTCCGCAGGGGGCTAGCGGGAGGGGCGACCCAGTACTTC. Encoded protein: CASSFRRGLAGGATQYF.

This clonotype was observed at least ten times. V gene TRBV20-1 combines with J gene TRBJ2-1; TRBD2 matches 12 bases. Germline V CDR1 and CDR2: DFQATT, SNEGSKA (reference sequence). After removal of 0 bases from V and 2 bases from J, the junction contained 11 bases not matched to a gene. The CDR3 has 19 amino acids. CDR3 sequence reads: CSARDLASGRALPYNEQFF. The CDR3 nucleotides read TGCAGTGCTAGAGATTTGGCTAGCGGGAGGGCCCTTCCCTACAATGAGCAGTTCTTC.

This clonotype was seen many times. The chain carries TRBV7-8 and TRBJ1-2; 8 bases are shared with TRBD1. The CDR3 loop spans 16 amino acids. CDR1 and CDR2 (germline): SGHVS, FQNEAQ. V was pared by 2 bases and J by 6 bases, with 11 bases of the junction left unmatched. In nucleotides, the CDR3 is TGTGCCAGCAGCTTATTTCGGGGATCAGGGGGCGATGGCTACACCTTC. Protein: CASSLFRGSGGDGYTF. Variable domain in full (rest from reference TRBV7-8 and TRBJ1-2): GAGVSQSPRYKVAKRGQDVALRCDPISGHVSLFWYQQALGQGPEFLTYFQNEAQLDKSGLPSDRFFAERPEGSVSTLKIQRTQQEDSAVYLCASSLFRGSGGDGYTFGSGTRLTVV.

This clonotype was seen ten or more times. The gene calls are TRBV2 and TRBJ2-1, with D possibly called TRBD1 or TRBD2 (5 bases each). Between the trimmed V and J ends, which lost 10 bases and 0 bases, there was a span of 10 bases. Germline values: CDR1 SNHLY, CDR2 FYNNEI. The CDR3 covers 13 residues. The DNA for the CDR3 is TGTGCCACCAGGGAGAGCTCCTACAATGAGCAGTTCTTC. Protein product: CATRESSYNEQFF.

CDR3 coding DNA: TGTGCCAGCTCACCGGCGGTGGGTGGAAGCAATCAGCCCCAGCATTTT. This gives the protein CASSPAVGGSNQPQHF. J is TRBJ1-5 and V is TRBV18, with unresolved D. V was shortened by 3 bases and J by 1 base, with 13 bases between the two germline ends. The germline V gene has CDR1 KGHSH and CDR2 LQKENI. The CDR3 runs to 16 residues.

The chain links TRBV6-1 to TRBJ2-1, with 8 bases lining up with TRBD1. This CDR3 contains 13 residues. V gave up 6 bases and J gave up 8 bases; unmatched junction bases: 6. Per germline, CDR1 MNHNS and CDR2 SASEGT. CDR3 region: CASRPGQAHEQFF. CDR3 nucleotides: TGTGCCAGCAGACCGGGACAGGCCCATGAGCAGTTCTTC.

This clonotype was seen ten or more times. The chain employs TRBV12-3 or TRBV12-4 and TRBJ2-7; 11 bases are shared with TRBD2. The CDR3 is 20 residues long. Losses at the gene ends were 3 bases for V and 7 bases for J; bases not matched to a gene: 23. The CDR3: CASSLFIRLAGGRGVQEQYF. Written as DNA, the CDR3 is TGTGCCAGCAGTTTGTTCATTCGGCTAGCGGGAGGCCGGGGAGTACAAGAGCAGTACTTC.

This sequence joins TRBV5-6 and TRBJ2-7; D ambiguous. The CDR3 extends over 13 amino acids. The V gene's germline CDR1 is SGHDT and CDR2 YYEEEE. Trimming stripped 5 bases from V and 1 base from J, with 10 bases between. The CDR3: CASSFTLSYEQYF. CDR3 nucleotides: TGTGCCAGCAGTTTTACTTTGTCCTACGAGCAGTACTTC.

This clonotype was counted many times. This sequence joins TRBV6-2 or TRBV6-3 and TRBJ2-7; perhaps D is TRBD1 or TRBD2 (5 bases each). Trimming left V 4 bases short and J 6 bases short, with 16 bases between. Germline V CDR1 and CDR2: MNHEY, SVGEGT. This CDR3 is 14 amino acids long. The chain's CDR3 is CASSSLGRPGEQYF. The CDR3, as DNA: TGTGCCAGCAGTTCGCTGGGACGGCCAGGCGAGCAGTACTTC.

The rearrangement uses TRBV11-2 and TRBJ1-5; D is unresolved. The CDR3 sequence is 15 residues long. Per the germline V gene, CDR1 is SGHAT and CDR2 is FQNNGV. The V gene lost 1 base and the J gene lost 4 bases, with 11 bases spanning the gap. The CDR3 loop reads CASSLGSQVNQPQHF. The CDR3 DNA reads as TGTGCCAGCAGCTTAGGTAGTCAGGTAAATCAGCCCCAGCATTTT.

This clonotype was found many times. The chain carries TRBV4-1 and TRBJ2-7; the match to TRBD2 covers 11 bases. The CDR3 has 14 residues. Germline lookup yields CDR1 MGHRA and CDR2 YSYEKL. V was pared by 3 bases and J by 3 bases, with 1 base of the junction left unmatched. CDR3 sequence reads: CASSQTSGDYEQYF. CDR3 DNA: TGCGCCAGCAGCCAGACTAGCGGGGACTACGAGCAGTACTTC.

A word on this clonotype: One end of the junction varies from germline; a read error may be responsible. The chain combines TRBV6-2 or TRBV6-3 with TRBJ2-1, with TRBD2 identical over 10 bases. This CDR3 is 14 amino acids long. CDR1 and CDR2 (germline): MNHEY, SVGEGT. Here the CDR3 reads CASRPTSGNNGQFF. CDR3 DNA sequence: TGTGCCAGCAGGCCCACTAGCGGGAACAATGGGCAGTTCTTC.

This clonotype was seen at least ten times. The chain is built from TRBV6-1 and TRBJ2-5, with D maybe TRBD2 (7 bases). V was shortened by 7 bases and J by 7 bases, with 16 bases between the two germline ends. Per germline, CDR1 MNHNS and CDR2 SASEGT. The CDR3 contains 13 residues. In DNA form, the CDR3 reads TGTGCCAGCAACCTAAGGGGGGAGGGGACCCAGTACTTC. Translated: CASNLRGEGTQYF.

About this clonotype itself: The conserved final phenylalanine or tryptophan is absent from the CDR3, which likely points to a read error. V is TRBV3-1 and J is TRBJ1-1, with D hard to call. Per germline, CDR1 LGHDT and CDR2 YNNKEL (reference sequence). Trimming stripped 1 base from V and 5 bases from J, with 17 bases between. CDR3 length: 16 residues. The CDR3 here is CASSQAPGYRGTEAFL. Written as DNA, the CDR3 is TGTGCCAGCAGCCAAGCCCCCGGCTACAGAGGGACTGAAGCTTTCCTT.

This clonotype came up many times. V is TRBV28 and J is TRBJ2-5, with D uncertain. With 6 bases removed from V and 9 bases from J, the gap between germline ends came to 14 bases. This CDR3 is 12 amino acids long. CDR1 is MDHEN and CDR2 is SYDVKM in the germline V gene. The CDR3 protein is CASSLLNRAQYF. CDR3 bases: TGTGCCAGCAGCCTCCTTAATAGGGCCCAGTACTTC.

This clonotype was counted at least ten times. V usage is TRBV12-3 or TRBV12-4 and J usage is TRBJ2-7; unclear D gene. The V gene lost 3 bases and the J gene lost 0 bases, with 9 bases spanning the gap. CDR3 length: 14 residues. In DNA, the CDR3 is TGTGCCAGCAGTTTTGGCAGATTCTCCTACGAGCAGTACTTC. This encodes CASSFGRFSYEQYF.

The chain links TRBV7-2 to TRBJ2-4; 7 nucleotides match TRBD2. CDR3 length equals 15 residues. V shed 7 bases and J 7 bases; nucleotides not matched to a gene: 13. Per the germline V gene, CDR1 is SGHTA and CDR2 is FQGNSA. Here the CDR3 DNA reads TGTGCCAGCACCCTCGCGTCGGTGGGGGGGAACATTCAGTACTTC. This gives the protein CASTLASVGGNIQYF.